This TCR beta chain was obtained from a study of T-cell memory formation after mild COVID-19. V lost 8 bases and J lost 4, with 12 bases in between. The V gene's germline CDR1 is SNHLY and CDR2 FYNNEI. There are 13 residues in the CDR3. In TCRdb, the 5' RACE reads were re-called with MiXCR into one record per CDR3 protein. The sample records tens of thousands of distinct CDR3 sequences, about 13% being singletons. This clonotype came up a few times. Material for sequencing was PBMCs or a T cell subset sorted from them (not recorded which). The source of this sequence is an adult woman who had mild COVID-19 (a few samples of this study predate the infection). Cell type and time point are not known. This chain uses TRBV2 with TRBJ2-1; D gene unclear. In nucleotides, the CDR3 is TGTGCCAGCGATACAACCCTTTACAATGAGCAGTTCTTC. Its translation: CASDTTLYNEQFF. The full variable domain, with the rest looked up from reference TRBV2 and TRBJ2-1, is EPEVTQTPSHQVTQMGQEVILRCVPISNHLYFYWYRQILGQKVEFLVSFYNNEISEKSEIFDDQFSVERPDGSNFTLKIRSTKLEDSAMYFCASDTTLYNEQFFGPGTRLTVL.